The clone carrying this T cell receptor (beta chain) was counted at least ten times. This entry is derived from a study of metastatic and nonmetastatic thyroid tumors. From the PCR reads, TCRdb re-called clones with MiXCR. The sample has under 95,000 clones; around 7.8% are singletons. V was clipped by 4 bases and J by 5 bases; unmatched bases: 4. CDR1 MGHDK and CDR2 SYGVNS come from the germline V gene. This CDR3 is 13 amino acids long. Each patient went into thyroid surgery without having received any treatment. The TCR was taken from a female donor with papillary thyroid cancer or a benign thyroid nodule (not recorded which). Some clones in this sample may be carry-over from other donors' samples. The sample was blood. The chain couples TRBV25-1 to TRBJ2-7; TRBD2 agrees at 8 bases. CDR3 amino acids: CASSVGGAHEQYF. The CDR3 DNA is TGTGCCAGCAGTGTCGGGGGGGCCCACGAGCAGTACTTC.